The rows below give T cell receptor beta chains drawn from one sample of a study of shared T cell receptors in the human thymus. Data came from immunoSEQ multiplex PCR; TCRdb stores just in-frame clones and leaves some out. The sample yields about 730,000 clones, approximately 85% seen once. In addition, the sample was reused for a study of human thymus T cells.

What was sequenced was thymocytes. The receptors here all came from a girl less than two years old with a congenital heart defect. The CDR3 runs from the conserved cysteine through the conserved F or W. Each record gives: clone size, J gene, V gene, D gene, CDR3 protein, CDR3 DNA. A D gene is named only where the DNA matches it firmly. Clone size appears in some rows only: once, few, many, or a class for an expanded clone.

size: -; J: TRBJ2-1; V: TRBV28; D: -; CDR3: CATTKGGGEQFF; DNA: TGTGCCACCACTAAGGGGGGGGGTGAGCAGTTCTTC
size: -; J: TRBJ1-2; V: TRBV29-1; D: TRBD1; CDR3: CSSVATTGLDGYTF; DNA: TGCAGCTCCGTGGCTACGACAGGGCTTGATGGCTACACCTTC
size: few; J: TRBJ1-1; V: TRBV23-1; D: -; CDR3: CASSRGSEPTEAFF; DNA: TGCGCCAGCAGTCGCGGGTCGGAGCCCACTGAAGCTTTCTTT
size: -; J: TRBJ1-1; V: TRBV27; D: -; CDR3: CASSLSVASVFEAFF; DNA: TGTGCCAGCAGTTTATCGGTTGCGTCGGTTTTTGAAGCTTTCTTT
size: -; J: TRBJ1-5; V: TRBV18; D: -; CDR3: CASSPGLDVKGNQPQHF; DNA: TGTGCCAGCTCACCTGGCCTCGATGTGAAGGGGAATCAGCCCCAGCATTTT
size: -; J: TRBJ2-1; V: TRBV19; D: TRBD1; CDR3: CASTLFRDSVEQFF; DNA: TGTGCCAGTACACTATTCCGGGACAGCGTTGAGCAGTTCTTC
size: -; J: TRBJ2-7; V: TRBV6-5; D: -; CDR3: CASSFRTATYEQYF; DNA: TGTGCCAGCAGTTTTCGGACAGCAACCTACGAGCAGTACTTC
size: -; J: TRBJ1-3; V: TRBV2; D: -; CDR3: CATSGVPGNTIYF; DNA: TGTGCCACCTCAGGGGTTCCCGGAAACACCATATATTTT
size: -; J: TRBJ1-5; V: TRBV5-6; D: -; CDR3: CASSSKAGAQHF; DNA: TGTGCCAGCAGTTCAAAGGCCGGAGCCCAGCATTTT
size: -; J: TRBJ2-7; V: TRBV7-9; D: -; CDR3: CASSLGLGGDEQYF; DNA: TGTGCCAGCAGCTTAGGGCTAGGGGGTGACGAGCAGTACTTC
size: once; J: TRBJ1-6; V: TRBV7-9; D: -; CDR3: CASSKRGGSSYNSPLHF; DNA: TGTGCCAGCAGCAAAAGAGGCGGGAGCTCCTATAATTCACCCCTCCACTTT
size: -; J: TRBJ2-3; V: TRBV7-9; D: TRBD1; CDR3: CASSLDRALDTQYF; DNA: TGTGCCAGCAGTTTGGACAGGGCCTTAGATACGCAGTATTTT
size: -; J: TRBJ1-1; V: TRBV6-5; D: -; CDR3: CASSRRQAVNTEAFF; DNA: TGTGCCAGCAGTAGACGACAGGCCGTAAACACTGAAGCTTTCTTT
size: -; J: TRBJ2-1; V: TRBV10-2; D: -; CDR3: CASSGGLSYNEQFF; DNA: TGCGCCAGCAGCGGGGGGCTTTCCTACAATGAGCAGTTCTTC
size: once; J: TRBJ1-2; V: TRBV19; D: TRBD1; CDR3: CASNRQGDYGYTF; DNA: TGTGCCAGTAATCGACAGGGGGACTATGGCTACACCTTC
size: -; J: TRBJ2-3; V: TRBV4-1; D: -; CDR3: CASSQVRDHTDTQYF; DNA: TGCGCCAGCAGCCAAGTCAGGGATCACACAGATACGCAGTATTTT
size: -; J: TRBJ1-2; V: TRBV5-4; D: TRBD1; CDR3: CASSFTGTGRYGYTF; DNA: TGTGCCAGCAGCTTCACCGGGACAGGGAGATATGGCTACACCTTC
size: -; J: TRBJ2-5; V: TRBV5-1; D: -; CDR3: CASSLNIGEETQYF; DNA: TGCGCCAGCAGCTTGAATATAGGGGAAGAGACCCAGTACTTC
size: -; J: TRBJ2-7; V: TRBV12-5; D: TRBD2; CDR3: CASGLGGGGAYEQYF; DNA: TGTGCTAGTGGTTTGGGAGGCGGGGGGGCCTACGAGCAGTACTTC
size: once; J: TRBJ1-2; V: TRBV14; D: -; CDR3: CASSTSTGVNYGYTF; DNA: TGTGCCAGCAGCACCTCGACAGGTGTTAACTATGGCTACACCTTC